Listed here are 7 T cell receptor beta chains from one sample, sequenced in a study of cytomegalovirus exposure and HLA in healthy donors. Sequenced by immunoSEQ multiplex PCR; TCRdb stores in-frame clones only, minus some. The sample yields 150,000 to 160,000 clones, about 82% seen once. The sample was PBMCs. The receptor set was obtained from a human donor in good health.

This clone is a singleton in its sample. The V gene is TRBV10-1, the J gene TRBJ1-3; D perhaps matches TRBD1 (6 bases). CDR3 length equals 16 residues. The germline V and J ends were trimmed by 0 bases and 4 bases, with 13 bases remaining between them. CDR1 WNHNN and CDR2 SYGVQD come from the germline V gene (reference sequence). The CDR3 is CASSESQGSRGNTIYF. In nucleotides, the CDR3 is TGCGCCAGCAGTGAGTCCCAGGGGTCCCGAGGAAACACCATATATTTT.

The chain uses TRBV15 and TRBJ2-3; no clear D gene. The CDR3 covers 14 residues. V lost 0 bases, J lost 4 bases, and 8 bases lay in between. Per the germline V gene, CDR1 is LNHNV and CDR2 is YYDKDF (reference sequence). CDR3 sequence (DNA): TGTGCCACCAGCAGAGACTTTTCCTCAGATACGCAGTATTTT. Translation gives CATSRDFSSDTQYF.

The chain couples TRBV7-6 to TRBJ1-1; no clear D. Trimming took off 4 bases at V and 0 bases at J, with 9 bases between the two ends. From germline, CDR1 is SGHVS and CDR2 FNYEAQ. The CDR3 runs to 14 residues. CDR3 loop: CASSSYSMNTEAFF. The CDR3 bases are TGTGCCAGCAGCTCATACAGCATGAACACTGAAGCTTTCTTT.

The rearrangement joins TRBV27 to TRBJ2-5, with TRBD1 matching over 7 bases. The CDR3 spans 14 residues. Germline V CDR1 and CDR2: MNHEY, SMNVEV (reference sequence). The V segment lost 5 bases and the J segment 2 bases; nucleotides outside the gene matches: 5. CDR3 in amino acids: CASSGLRGQETQYF. The CDR3 DNA follows: TGTGCCAGCAGTGGGCTCAGGGGGCAAGAGACCCAGTACTTC.

The genes are TRBV7-3 and TRBJ2-3, with a tentative D call TRBD2 (5 bases). This CDR3 is built from 14 residues. Per germline, CDR1 SGHTA and CDR2 FQGTGA. Trimming removed 2 bases at V and 7 bases at J, with 13 bases between. Written as DNA, the CDR3 is TGTGCCAGCAGCTTAGGCCAACTAGGGAATACGCAGTATTTT. Protein product: CASSLGQLGNTQYF.

V gene TRBV2 combines with J gene TRBJ1-4, with D possibly matching TRBD1 (5 bases). The V and J ends lost 6 bases and 8 bases respectively, with 25 bases between them. Germline V gene data show CDR1 as SNHLY and CDR2 as FYNNEI. This CDR3 is 17 amino acids long. The chain's CDR3 is CASSPNRIRVLGEKLFF. The CDR3 coding sequence is TGTGCCAGCAGCCCGAACCGGATCAGGGTCCTGGGGGAAAAACTGTTTTTT.

The chain couples TRBV4-2 to TRBJ1-2, with TRBD1 matching over 7 bases. V shed 6 bases and J 5 bases; nucleotides not matched to a gene: 6. Germline assignment: CDR1 LGHNA and CDR2 YNFKEQ. The CDR3 runs to 13 residues. The CDR3 here is CASSQTGFYGYTF. The CDR3 DNA follows: TGTGCCAGCAGTCAGACAGGGTTTTATGGCTACACCTTC.